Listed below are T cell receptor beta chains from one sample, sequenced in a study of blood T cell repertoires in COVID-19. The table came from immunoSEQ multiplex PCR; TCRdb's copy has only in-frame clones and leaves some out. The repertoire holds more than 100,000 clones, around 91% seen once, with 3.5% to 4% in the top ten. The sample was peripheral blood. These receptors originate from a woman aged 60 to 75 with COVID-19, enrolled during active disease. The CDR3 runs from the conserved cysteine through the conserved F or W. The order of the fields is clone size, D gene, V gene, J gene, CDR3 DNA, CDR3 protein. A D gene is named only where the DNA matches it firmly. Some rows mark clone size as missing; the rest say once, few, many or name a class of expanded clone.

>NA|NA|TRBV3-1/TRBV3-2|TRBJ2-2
TGTGCCAGCAGCCACGTTGGGCCCTACACCGGGGAGCTGTTTTTT
CASSHVGPYTGELFF
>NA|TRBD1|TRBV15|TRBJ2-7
TGTGCCACCAGCAGGGCCGGACAGGGGCCCAACGAGCAGTACTTC
CATSRAGQGPNEQYF
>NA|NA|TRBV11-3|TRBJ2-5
TGTGCCAGCAGCTTAGGCCCAGGGGAACAAGAGACCCAGTACTTC
CASSLGPGEQETQYF
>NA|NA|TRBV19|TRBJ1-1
TGTGCCAGTAGTACCTCTGGGGGGAAGGCAGCTTTCTTT
CASSTSGGKAAFF
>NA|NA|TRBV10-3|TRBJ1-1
TGTGCCAGCCGGGGGACCGAGAACACTGAAGCTTTCTTT
CASRGTENTEAFF
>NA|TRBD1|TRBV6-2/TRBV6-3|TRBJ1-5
TGTGCCAGCAGCCGACAGGGTCGGTATCAGCCCCAGCATTTT
CASSRQGRYQPQHF
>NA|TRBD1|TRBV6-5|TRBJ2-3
TGTGCCAGCAGTTACGTACAGGGGAAGACAGATACGCAGTATTTT
CASSYVQGKTDTQYF
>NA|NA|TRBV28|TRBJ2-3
TGTGCCAGCAGTTTATACAGATTAGGTAGCACAGATACGCAGTATTTT
CASSLYRLGSTDTQYF
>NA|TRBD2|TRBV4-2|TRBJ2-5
TGTGCCAGCAGCCAAGACCCTAGCGGGGGGGCCCACAGGGGAGAGACCCAGTACTTC
CASSQDPSGGAHRGETQYF
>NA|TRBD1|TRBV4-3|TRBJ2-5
TGCGCCAGCAGCCAGACAGGGTCTCGGGAGACCCAGTACTTC
CASSQTGSRETQYF
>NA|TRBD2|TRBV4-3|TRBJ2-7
TGCGCCAGCAGCCAGGGCCTAGCGGGGGGCTCCTACGAGCAGTACTTC
CASSQGLAGGSYEQYF
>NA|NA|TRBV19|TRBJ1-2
TGTGCCAGTAGTATATGGGAGTACTATGGCTACACCTTC
CASSIWEYYGYTF
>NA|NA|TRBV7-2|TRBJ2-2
TGTGCCAGCAGCTTAGGAGGGCTGAGACTAGGCTCTACCGGGGAGCTGTTTTTT
CASSLGGLRLGSTGELFF
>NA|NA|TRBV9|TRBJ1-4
TGTGCCAGCAGCGTAGGATGGCAGGGGAGTGAAAAACTGTTTTTT
CASSVGWQGSEKLFF
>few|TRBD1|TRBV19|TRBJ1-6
TGTGCCAGCCGGGACAGATATAATTCACCCCTCCACTTT
CASRDRYNSPLHF
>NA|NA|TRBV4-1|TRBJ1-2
TGCGCCAGCAGTCAAGCCAGGGGTTTGGAGGGCTACACCTTC
CASSQARGLEGYTF
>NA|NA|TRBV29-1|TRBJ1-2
TGCAGCGTTGAAGACGCTAACTATGGCTACACCTTC
CSVEDANYGYTF
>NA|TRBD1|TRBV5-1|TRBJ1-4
TGCGCCAGCAGCCCCAGGACAGGGGAGGAAAAACTGTTTTTT
CASSPRTGEEKLFF
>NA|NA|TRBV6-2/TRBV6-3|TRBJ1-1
TGTGCCAGCAGTTTTTCTAGGACTGAAGCTTTCTTT
CASSFSRTEAFF
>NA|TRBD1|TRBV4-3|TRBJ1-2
TGCGCCAGCAGCCAACGCACGCCCCCGGACAGGATCAAGTATGGCTACACCTTC
CASSQRTPPDRIKYGYTF
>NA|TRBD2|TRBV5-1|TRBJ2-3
TGCGCCAGCAGCTTGGATGGGACTAGCGGCACAGATACGCAGTATTTT
CASSLDGTSGTDTQYF
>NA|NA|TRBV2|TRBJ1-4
TGTGCCAGCACCCGAGGGACTAATGAAAAACTGTTTTTT
CASTRGTNEKLFF
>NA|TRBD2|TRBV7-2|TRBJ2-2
TGTGCCAGCAGCCTAGGATGGCGGGGGGGCCTAACCGGGGAGCTGTTTTTT
CASSLGWRGGLTGELFF
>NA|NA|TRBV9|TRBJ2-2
TGTGCCAGCAGCGAAATTCTAGACACCGGGGAGCTGTTTTTT
CASSEILDTGELFF
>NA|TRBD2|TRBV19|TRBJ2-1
TGTGCCAGTAGTATCCTCGCGGGGGACTACAATGAGCAGTTCTTC
CASSILAGDYNEQFF
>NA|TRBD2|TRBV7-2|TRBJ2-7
TGTGCCAGCAGGCGTACACTAGCGGGGGAGACCTACGAGCAGTACTTC
CASRRTLAGETYEQYF
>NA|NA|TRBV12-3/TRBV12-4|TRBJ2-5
TGTGCCAGCAGTTTATCTGAAGAGACCCAGTACTTC
CASSLSEETQYF
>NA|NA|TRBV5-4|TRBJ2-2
TGTGCCAGCAGCTTAAAGACAGGCCGCCTCGGGGAGCTGTTTTTT
CASSLKTGRLGELFF
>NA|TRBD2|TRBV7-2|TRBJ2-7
TGTGCCAGCAGCTTAGCCGGGACTAGCCGGTACGAGCAGTACTTC
CASSLAGTSRYEQYF
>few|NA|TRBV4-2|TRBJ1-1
TGTGCCAGCAGCCAAGTTGGTAGGGGCGCCACTGAAGCTTTCTTT
CASSQVGRGATEAFF
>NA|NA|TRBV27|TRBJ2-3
TGTGCCAGCAGTCCCTGGACAGGCGGGGAAGGCTTATACACAGATACGCAGTATTTT
CASSPWTGGEGLYTDTQYF
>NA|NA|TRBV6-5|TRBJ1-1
TGTGCCAGCAGCTCGACAGGCAAAATTGAAGCTTTCTTT
CASSSTGKIEAFF